The 24 T cell receptor beta chains below come from one sample, sequenced in a study of T cells in tuberculosis. Some clones are missing from TCRdb's copy, which holds only in-frame ones; the method was immunoSEQ multiplex PCR. The data show about 24,000 clones, roughly 95% seen once. The material sequenced was PBMCs. Every receptor here comes from a donor between 10 and 35 years old with latent tuberculosis or without tuberculosis infection.

The chain couples TRBV5-1 to TRBJ2-3, with 9 nucleotides matching TRBD2. CDR1 SGHRS and CDR2 YFSETQ come from the germline V gene. The CDR3 is made up of 16 amino acids. The V gene end was trimmed by 2 bases and the J gene end by 0 bases; junction bases not matched to a gene: 4. CDR3 in amino acids: CASSFPSGASTDTQYF. CDR3 DNA sequence: TGCGCCAGCAGCTTTCCTAGCGGGGCAAGCACAGATACGCAGTATTTT.

The rearrangement joins TRBV10-1 to TRBJ2-5, with 7 bases that match TRBD1. With 5 bases clipped from V and 1 base from J, the junction kept 4 bases outside the gene matches. The CDR3 covers 14 residues. Germline V lookup: CDR1 WNHNN, CDR2 SYGVQD (reference sequence). This CDR3 reads CASSPTGVQETQYF. In DNA, the CDR3 is TGCGCCAGCAGTCCTACAGGGGTCCAAGAGACCCAGTACTTC.

The chain has TRBV10-3 and TRBJ2-7; no clear D gene. Germline V gives CDR1 ENHRY, CDR2 SYGVKD. The CDR3 is made up of 15 amino acids. The V gene lost 2 bases and the J gene lost 3 bases, with 14 bases spanning the gap. CDR3 sequence reads: CAISELEPYDYEQYF. DNA of the CDR3: TGTGCCATCAGTGAGCTAGAGCCTTATGACTACGAGCAGTACTTC.

The chain is built from TRBV2 and TRBJ2-1; TRBD2 matches at 10 bases. Germline CDR1 and CDR2: SNHLY and FYNNEI. V trimming: 10 bases; J trimming: 11 bases; junction bases outside the gene matches: 11. CDR3 length equals 13 residues. CDR3 loop: CATDNSSGGKQFF. The CDR3, as DNA: TGTGCCACCGACAATAGTAGCGGGGGGAAGCAGTTCTTC. The full variable domain, rest sourced from reference TRBV2 and TRBJ2-1, is EPEVTQTPSHQVTQMGQEVILRCVPISNHLYFYWYRQILGQKVEFLVSFYNNEISEKSEIFDDQFSVERPDGSNFTLKIRSTKLEDSAMYFCATDNSSGGKQFFGPGTRLTVL.

J is TRBJ2-3 and V is TRBV30; TRBD2 matches 7 bases. The length of the CDR3 is 17 residues. V shed 1 base, J shed 8 bases, and the junction held 18 bases outside the gene matches. Looked up from germline, CDR1 is GTSNPN and CDR2 is SVGIG (reference sequence). This CDR3 reads CAWSGPSGSQSGGTQYF. The CDR3 DNA follows: TGTGCCTGGAGTGGCCCTAGCGGTTCCCAATCGGGGGGTACGCAGTATTTT.

The CDR3 loop reads CASSIASTGDYGYTF. Here the CDR3 DNA reads TGTGCCAGTAGTATAGCCTCAACAGGGGACTATGGCTACACCTTC. The V gene is TRBV19, the J gene TRBJ1-2, with TRBD1 matching 7 bases. V shed 1 base and J 3 bases; nucleotides not matched to a gene: 5. The CDR3 is made up of 15 amino acids. The germline gives CDR1 LNHDA, CDR2 SQIVND (reference sequence). Combining the CDR3 with reference TRBV19 and TRBJ1-2 gives the whole variable domain DGGITQSPKYLFRKEGQNVTLSCEQNLNHDAMYWYRQDPGQGLRLIYYSQIVNDFQKGDIAEGYSVSREKKESFPLTVTSAQKNPTAFYLCASSIASTGDYGYTFGSGTRLTVV.

The chain is built from TRBV10-3 and TRBJ2-3, with 7 positions matching TRBD1. The length of the CDR3 is 16 residues. The V gene's germline CDR1 is ENHRY and CDR2 SYGVKD. V lost 0 bases and J lost 1; bases outside the gene matches: 4. DNA of the CDR3: TGTGCCATCAGTGAGTCGATTGGGACAGGCACAGATACGCAGTATTTT. Protein: CAISESIGTGTDTQYF.

This chain links TRBV4-1 with TRBJ2-7; D might be TRBD1 (5 bases). The CDR3 has 13 amino acids. V lost 4 bases to trimming and J lost 1 base, with 8 bases between them. Germline values: CDR1 MGHRA, CDR2 YSYEKL. CDR3 sequence reads: CASSPPGSYEQYF. Written as DNA, the CDR3 is TGCGCCAGCAGCCCCCCAGGGTCCTACGAGCAGTACTTC.

The rearrangement uses TRBV27 and TRBJ2-3, with 8 bases fitting TRBD2. The germline V gene encodes CDR1 MNHEY and CDR2 SMNVEV (reference sequence). CDR3 length equals 16 residues. Trimming at V came to 8 bases and at J to 2 bases, leaving 12 bases not matched to a gene. DNA of the CDR3: TGTGCCAGCCGGGATACTAGCGGAAGGTCCACAGATACGCAGTATTTT. This translates into CASRDTSGRSTDTQYF.

This chain connects TRBV4-1 to TRBJ1-2; tentative D call: TRBD1 (5 bases). The CDR3 has 14 amino acids. Trimming stripped 4 bases from V and 8 bases from J, with 17 bases between. CDR1 MGHRA and CDR2 YSYEKL come from the germline V gene. Here the CDR3 reads CASSRLGAKEGYTF. The CDR3 DNA is TGCGCCAGCAGCCGTCTAGGGGCGAAGGAAGGCTACACCTTC.

The rearrangement links TRBV1 to TRBJ2-1; TRBD2 is the table's D call and was not checked against the DNA. TRBV1 is a documented pseudogene. The CDR3 is 15 residues long. The CDR3 DNA reads as TGCACCAGCAGCCAAGACCCCCTTCCGGGGAATGAGCAGTTCTTC. It codes for CTSSQDPLPGNEQFF.

V and J are TRBV19 and TRBJ1-1; 7 bases match TRBD1. The CDR3 sequence is 15 residues long. With 6 bases clipped from V and 0 bases from J, the junction kept 7 bases outside the gene matches. CDR1 and CDR2 from the germline V gene are LNHDA and SQIVND (reference sequence). CDR3 sequence reads: CASRGWGQLNTEAFF. The CDR3 DNA sequence: TGTGCCAGTAGGGGTTGGGGACAGTTGAACACTGAAGCTTTCTTT. Using reference TRBV19 and TRBJ1-1 for the parts outside the CDR3, the full variable domain is DGGITQSPKYLFRKEGQNVTLSCEQNLNHDAMYWYRQDPGQGLRLIYYSQIVNDFQKGDIAEGYSVSREKKESFPLTVTSAQKNPTAFYLCASRGWGQLNTEAFFGQGTRLTVV.

This clone was observed once. V is TRBV6-5 and J is TRBJ1-6; maybe TRBD1 (5 bases). Looked up from germline, CDR1 is MNHEY and CDR2 is SVGAGI. V lost 0 bases, J lost 9 bases, and 15 bases lay in between. The CDR3 sequence is 16 residues long. The CDR3 DNA reads as TGTGCCAGCAGTTACTCGACGGGTAGGGGTGGTTCACCCCTCCACTTT. Protein: CASSYSTGRGGSPLHF.

The chain joins TRBV5-1 to TRBJ2-5; D is unresolved. In germline, CDR1 is SGHRS, CDR2 YFSETQ. V was pared by 5 bases and J by 2 bases, with 16 bases between. There are 15 residues in the CDR3. CDR3 region: CASRENSMPQETQYF. The CDR3 region has the DNA TGCGCCAGCAGGGAGAACTCTATGCCGCAAGAGACCCAGTACTTC.

The chain joins TRBV6-4 to TRBJ2-5; D call uncertain. The V end was cut by 2 bases, the J end by 0 bases, with 10 bases between. Germline V lookup: CDR1 MRHNA, CDR2 SNTAGT. The CDR3 spans 15 residues. CDR3 nucleotide sequence: TGTGCCAGCAGTGACCGGCCGGGTAACCAAGAGACCCAGTACTTC. This encodes CASSDRPGNQETQYF.

The J gene is TRBJ1-2, the V gene TRBV5-4, with 7 bases matching TRBD1. V was clipped by 5 bases and J by 2 bases; unmatched bases: 6. The CDR3 is made up of 14 amino acids. Germline values: CDR1 SGHNT, CDR2 YYREEE (reference sequence). CDR3 amino acids: CASSRDRWNYGYTF. In DNA, the CDR3 is TGTGCCAGCAGTCGGGACAGATGGAACTATGGCTACACCTTC.

The chain couples TRBV7-9 to TRBJ1-1; 9 bases fit TRBD1. The germline CDR1 and CDR2 sequences are SEHNR and FQNEAQ (reference sequence). With V trimmed by 1 base and J by 1 base, 10 bases remained unmatched. CDR3 length: 18 amino acids. CDR3 in amino acids: CASSLVQGAGASNTEAFF. CDR3 nucleotide sequence: TGTGCCAGCAGCTTAGTACAGGGGGCGGGAGCTTCGAACACTGAAGCTTTCTTT.

The chain carries TRBV14 and TRBJ1-3, with D perhaps TRBD1 (6 bases). Trimming cost V 2 bases and J 0 bases, with 26 bases left between them. This CDR3 is 21 amino acids long. Germline V gives CDR1 SGHDN, CDR2 FVKESK. For the CDR3, the DNA is TGTGCCAGCAGCCAACGAAGTCGGCCAGTAAACAGGGCTCTCTCTGGAAACACCATATATTTT. Its protein product is CASSQRSRPVNRALSGNTIYF.

This sequence joins TRBV4-1 and TRBJ1-1; TRBD1 matches 7 bases. V shed 0 bases, J shed 1 base, and the junction held 11 bases outside the gene matches. Germline CDR1 and CDR2: MGHRA and YSYEKL. This CDR3 is built from 18 residues. CDR3 sequence reads: CASSQDRSRTGPNTEAFF. CDR3 coding DNA: TGCGCCAGCAGCCAAGATCGGTCGCGGACAGGACCGAACACTGAAGCTTTCTTT.

The chain employs TRBV6-1 and TRBJ1-3; no definite D call. The V end was cut by 7 bases, the J end by 0 bases, with 10 bases between. The CDR3 loop spans 14 amino acids. Germline-derived CDR1 and CDR2 are MNHNS and SASEGT. The CDR3 nucleotides are TGTGCCAGCATTTACAGTGTCTCTGGAAACACCATATATTTT. It is translated as CASIYSVSGNTIYF.

V and J are TRBV4-1 and TRBJ1-4, with 7 nucleotides matching TRBD1. V was clipped by 1 base and J by 5 bases; unmatched bases: 7. The CDR3 sequence is 16 residues long. The V gene's germline CDR1 is MGHRA and CDR2 YSYEKL. CDR3 sequence (DNA): TGCGCCAGCAGCCAAGTCGACGGGACAGTAAATGAAAAACTGTTTTTT. Translation gives CASSQVDGTVNEKLFF.

This sequence joins TRBV5-4 and TRBJ1-2; no reliable D call. CDR1 SGHNT and CDR2 YYREEE come from the germline V gene (reference sequence). This CDR3 contains 13 residues. The V end lost 1 base, the J end lost 4 bases, and 8 bases lay between the germline ends. The CDR3 region has the DNA TGTGCCAGCAGCTTGTCACACAGCTATGGCTACACCTTC. Amino acid sequence: CASSLSHSYGYTF.

This chain connects TRBV19 to TRBJ1-1; D is possibly TRBD1 (6 bases). This CDR3 contains 12 residues. Trimming left V 3 bases short and J 7 bases short, with 9 bases between. Germline V lookup: CDR1 LNHDA, CDR2 SQIVND (reference sequence). The chain's CDR3 is CASSIEGGEAFF. The CDR3 DNA sequence: TGTGCCAGTAGTATCGAAGGGGGTGAAGCTTTCTTT.

The chain is built from TRBV25-1 and TRBJ2-7; no reliable D call. Trimming took off 8 bases at V and 2 bases at J, with 16 bases between the two ends. The germline gives CDR1 MGHDK, CDR2 SYGVNS. The length of the CDR3 is 14 residues. The CDR3 nucleotides are TGTGCCAGCTCAAAGGAATCGGGTACCTACGAGCAGTACTTC. Translating gives CASSKESGTYEQYF.